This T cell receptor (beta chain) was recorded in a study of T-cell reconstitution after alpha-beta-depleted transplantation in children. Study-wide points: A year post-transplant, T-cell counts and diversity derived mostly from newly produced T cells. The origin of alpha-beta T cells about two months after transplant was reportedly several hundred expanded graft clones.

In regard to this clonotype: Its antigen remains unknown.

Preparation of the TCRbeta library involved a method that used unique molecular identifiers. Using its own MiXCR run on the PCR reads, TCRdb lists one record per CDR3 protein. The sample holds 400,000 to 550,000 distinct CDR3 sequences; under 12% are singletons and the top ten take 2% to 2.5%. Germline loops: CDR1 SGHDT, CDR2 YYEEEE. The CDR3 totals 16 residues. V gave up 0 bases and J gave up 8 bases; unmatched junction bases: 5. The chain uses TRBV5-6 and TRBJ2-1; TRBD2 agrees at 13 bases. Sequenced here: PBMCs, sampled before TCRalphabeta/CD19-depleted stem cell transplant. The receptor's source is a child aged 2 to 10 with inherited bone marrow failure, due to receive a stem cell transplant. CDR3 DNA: TGTGCCAGCAGCTTGGGGGGACTAGCGGGATTCGATGAGCAGTTCTTC. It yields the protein CASSLGGLAGFDEQFF.